This TCR beta chain was retrieved from a study of response to subunit inactivated influenza vaccine. Points from the study as a whole: Authors suggested that a seasonal influenza vaccination recruits few new T cells each time.

J gave up 0 bases and V 1 base, and 3 bases lay outside the gene matches. The CDR3 is made up of 16 amino acids. The germline CDR1 and CDR2 sequences are LGHNA and YNFKEQ. Comment on this clonotype: Its target is not known.

MiXCR, run by TCRdb on the RT-PCR reads, gives a single entry per CDR3 protein. Of roughly 570,000 distinct CDR3 sequences in the sample, 10% to 15% were seen once. The sample was PBMCs from blood, taken about 40 days after vaccination. This receptor was obtained from a man aged 45-65 years who received an inactivated influenza vaccine. The V call is TRBV4-2, the J call TRBJ1-1; 9 nucleotides agree with TRBD1. The CDR3, as DNA: TGTGCCAGCAGCCAAGTTGGGACAGGGCTGAACACTGAAGCTTTCTTT. It specifies CASSQVGTGLNTEAFF.